The 16 T cell receptor beta chains given below trace back to one sample, sequenced in a study of T cells in women clearing cervical HPV infection. Generated by immunoSEQ multiplex PCR, the TCRdb table keeps only in-frame clones and is missing some. The sample table includes about 19,000 clones. The sample was blood buffy coat. Source of these receptors: a woman aged 18 to 75 with a cervical HPV16 infection that either progressed to CIN3+ or cleared (not recorded which).

Notes on this clone: The read comes to an end 3 residues before the CDR3 does, leaving the germline J gene to fill in the end. The chain employs TRBV30 and TRBJ2-3; 13 nucleotides align to TRBD2. Per germline, CDR1 GTSNPN and CDR2 SVGIG (reference sequence). V lost 0 bases and J lost 6; bases outside the gene matches: 3. CDR3 length equals 15 residues. CDR3 amino acids: CAWSVQGLAGDTQYF. CDR3 bases read: TGTGCCTGGAGTGTACAGGGACTAGCGGGGGATACG.

CDR3 residues: CSVEGAGNTEAFF. Partial CDR3 DNA: TGCAGCGTTGAGGGGGCGGGGAACACTGAA. The V call is TRBV29-1, the J call TRBJ1-1; D might be TRBD1 (6 bases). Read data end 3 residues before the CDR3 end; the end is taken from the germline J gene. Trimming took 3 bases from V and 1 from J, leaving 9 bases between them. The CDR3 contains 13 residues. CDR1 is SQVTM, CDR2 ANQGSEA, per germline. Variable domain in full (rest from reference TRBV29-1 and TRBJ1-1): SAVISQKPSRDICQRGTSLTIQCQVDSQVTMMFWYRQQPGQSLTLIATANQGSEATYESGFVIDKFPISRPNLTFSTLTVSNMSPEDSSIYLCSVEGAGNTEAFFGQGTRLTVV.

Worth noting for this clone: Read sequence stops 3 residues before the CDR3 end, and the germline J gene provides the missing end. V is TRBV29-1 and J is TRBJ1-1; possible D gene TRBD1, 6 bases. V was trimmed by 3 bases and J by 5 bases, leaving 16 bases between them. The germline V gene encodes CDR1 SQVTM and CDR2 ANQGSEA. The CDR3 sequence is 14 residues long. CDR3 sequence reads: CSVDPGASLTEAFF. The covered CDR3 bases are TGCAGCGTTGATCCAGGGGCAAGTTTAACTGAA. Using reference TRBV29-1 and TRBJ1-1 for the parts outside the CDR3, the full variable domain is SAVISQKPSRDICQRGTSLTIQCQVDSQVTMMFWYRQQPGQSLTLIATANQGSEATYESGFVIDKFPISRPNLTFSTLTVSNMSPEDSSIYLCSVDPGASLTEAFFGQGTRLTVV.

As for this clone: The missing CDR3 end, 3 residues past where the read stops, is filled in from the germline J gene. V gene TRBV7-8 combines with J gene TRBJ1-6; D is uncertain. This CDR3 is built from 13 residues. Trimming removed 1 base at V and 7 bases at J, with 5 bases between. Germline V gives CDR1 SGHVS, CDR2 FQNEAQ. CDR3 region: CASSLGGNSPLHF. CDR3 DNA, as far as it was read: TGTGCCAGCAGCTTAGGAGGGAATTCACCC.

About this clone itself: The read halts 3 residues ahead of the CDR3 end, with the missing end drawn from the germline J gene. This chain uses TRBV6-2 or TRBV6-3 with TRBJ1-5; 10 nucleotides align to TRBD1. This CDR3 region has 14 residues. The V and J ends lost 9 bases and 3 bases, in that order; junction bases with no gene match: 5. From germline, CDR1 is MNHEY and CDR2 SVGEGT. The DNA read from the CDR3 is TGTGCCAGTTCCGGGACAGGGGTCAATCAGCCC. Encoded protein: CASSGTGVNQP. In full, the CDR3 is CASSGTGVNQPQHF.

Notes on this clone: The read gets to within 3 residues of the CDR3 end, and the germline J gene fills in the rest. The rearrangement uses TRBV30 and TRBJ2-1, with D tentatively TRBD2 (5 bases). This CDR3 contains 13 residues. The germline V gene encodes CDR1 GTSNPN and CDR2 SVGIG (reference sequence). V shed 2 bases and J shed 5 bases, with 10 bases lying between them. Partial CDR3 DNA: TGTGCCTGGAGTATCAGCGGTAACAATGAG. Residues: CAWSISGNNE. The complete CDR3 protein is CAWSISGNNEQFF.

Remarks on this clone: Sequencing ends 3 residues short of the CDR3 end; the germline J gene provides the rest. The chain links TRBV19 to TRBJ1-2, with D tentatively TRBD1 (6 bases). Germline V CDR1 and CDR2: LNHDA, SQIVND (reference sequence). Trimming pared 4 bases from V and 4 bases from J, leaving 10 bases between. This CDR3 is 13 amino acids long. CDR3 DNA, as far as it was read: TGTGCCAGTAGTACTCAGGGGATCTATGGC. This encodes CASSTQGIYG. Given in full, the CDR3 is CASSTQGIYGYTF.

As for this clone: The CDR3 end falls 3 residues outside the read, so it is completed with the germline J gene. The genes are TRBV7-7 and TRBJ2-2; D is uncertain. This CDR3 region has 12 residues. The V gene lost 5 bases and the J gene lost 7 bases, with 8 bases spanning the gap. Per germline, CDR1 SSHAT and CDR2 FNYEAQ (reference sequence). The CDR3 protein is CASSPIDGELFF. CDR3 DNA (partial): TGTGCCAGCAGCCCTATTGACGGGGAG.

A remark on this clone: The CDR3 end falls 3 residues outside the read, so it is completed with the germline J gene. The V and J genes are TRBV7-8 and TRBJ1-2; no reliable D call. This CDR3 is built from 13 residues. Germline CDR1 is SGHVS and CDR2 is FQNEAQ. Partial CDR3 DNA: TGTGCCAGCAGCTTAGACAGAGGCAATGAC. Encoded protein: CASSLDRGND. The CDR3 in its entirety is CASSLDRGNDYTF.

As for this clone: The CDR3 end falls 3 residues outside the read, so it is completed with the germline J gene. The rearrangement links TRBV5-1 to TRBJ1-2, with a weak D call TRBD1 (6 bases). In germline, CDR1 is SGHRS, CDR2 YFSETQ. The CDR3 has 13 amino acids. Trimming took off 4 bases at V and 4 bases at J, with 11 bases between the two ends. CDR3: CASSPGQIYGYTF. The CDR3 bases that were read are TGCGCCAGCAGCCCCGGACAGATCTATGGC.

Points on this clone: From the germline J gene comes the end of the CDR3, since the read stops 3 residues before it. The chain is built from TRBV5-1 and TRBJ2-5; 11 nucleotides line up with TRBD1. V shed 4 bases and J 0 bases; nucleotides not matched to a gene: 5. The CDR3 is made up of 16 amino acids. Germline CDR1 reads SGHRS; CDR2 reads YFSETQ. The CDR3 bases that were read are TGCGCCAGCAGCCCGGGGACAGGGGGATACCAAGAGACC. Translating gives CASSPGTGGYQET. The whole CDR3 reads CASSPGTGGYQETQYF.

As to this clone: The read comes to an end 3 residues before the CDR3 does, leaving the germline J gene to fill in the end. The chain links TRBV11-3 to TRBJ2-1; 9 positions agree with TRBD1. Germline V gene data show CDR1 as SGHNT and CDR2 as YENEEA. The length of the CDR3 is 14 residues. V was clipped by 5 bases and J by 9 bases; unmatched bases: 8. Partial CDR3 DNA: TGTGCCAGCAGCGGAAAAGGGACAGGGTTTGAG. This translates into CASSGKGTGFE. The full CDR3 is CASSGKGTGFEQFF.

Concerning this clone: The DNA ends 3 residues before the CDR3 does, and the rest of the CDR3 is filled in from the germline J gene. This chain links TRBV18 with TRBJ1-2; D not certain. This CDR3 contains 11 residues. Germline loops: CDR1 KGHSH, CDR2 LQKENI. V lost 4 bases and J 3 bases, leaving 3 bases between the germline ends. Partial CDR3 DNA: TGTGCCAGCTCACGCGACTATGGC. Translated: CASSRDYG. Given in full, the CDR3 is CASSRDYGYTF.

As concerns this clone: Coverage ceases 3 residues before the CDR3 finishes, and the germline J gene fills in the end. The chain has TRBV2 and TRBJ2-4, with D possibly matching TRBD1 (6 bases). The CDR3 spans 12 residues. CDR1 is SNHLY and CDR2 is FYNNEI in the germline V gene. The DNA read from the CDR3 is TGTGCCAGCAAGGCAGGGGCCTATGGT. Translated, it gives CASKAGAYG. The whole CDR3 sequence reads CASKAGAYGQYF.

Remarks on this clone: The junction shows a germline mismatch at one end, possibly a read error. The CDR3 end is not reached by the read, which stops 3 residues before it; the germline J gene fills it in. The identical CDR3 is also encoded by other nucleotide sequences in the sample. This sequence joins TRBV30 and TRBJ1-3; the D gene is possibly TRBD1 (6 bases). The V gene's germline CDR1 is GTSNPN and CDR2 SVGIG (reference sequence). The CDR3 is 15 residues long. The CDR3 bases that were read are TGTGCCCGCCGCTCGGACAGCAACTCTGGAAACACA. Protein product: CARRSDSNSGNT. The entire CDR3 sequence reads CARRSDSNSGNTIYF. Based on the CDR3 plus reference TRBV30 and TRBJ1-3, the full variable domain is SQTIHQWPATLVQPVGSPLSLECTVEGTSNPNLYWYRQAAGRGLQLLFYSVGIGQISSEVPQNLSASRPQDRQFILSSKKLLLSDSGFYLCARRSDSNSGNTIYFGEGSWLTVV.

The CDR3 DNA, read in part, is TGTGCCTGGATCCCTCAATTAGGGGTTTCTTATGGT. Translation gives CAWIPQLGVSYG. The whole CDR3 sequence is CAWIPQLGVSYGQYF. This sequence joins TRBV30 and TRBJ2-4; D might be TRBD1 (5 bases). Read data end 3 residues before the CDR3 end; the end is taken from the germline J gene. The V gene's germline CDR1 is GTSNPN and CDR2 SVGIG (reference sequence). The CDR3 contains 15 residues. Using reference TRBV30 and TRBJ2-4 for the parts outside the CDR3, the full variable domain is SQTIHQWPATLVQPVGSPLSLECTVEGTSNPNLYWYRQAAGRGLQLLFYSVGIGQISSEVPQNLSASRPQDRQFILSSKKLLLSDSGFYLCAWIPQLGVSYGQYFGAGTRLSVL.